This passage covers 27 T cell receptor beta chains from one sample sequenced in a study of blood T cells in healthy people across ages. Alongside a J-beta primer mix, a sample-barcoded 5' primer served in a second PCR lasting about 7 to 11 cycles. In TCRdb, the 5' RACE reads were re-called with MiXCR into one record per CDR3 protein. The data show some 930,000 distinct CDR3 sequences, with 29% seen just once and 10% to 13% held by the top ten. The same data also went into a second study, on T cells of mothers and their children.

Sequenced sample: blood. All receptors derive from a woman between 40 and 55 years old in good health.

This chain uses TRBV7-3 with TRBJ2-5, with D possibly matching TRBD2 (5 bases). The V gene lost 0 bases and the J gene lost 2 bases, with 10 bases spanning the gap. Germline CDR1 is SGHTA and CDR2 is FQGTGA. This CDR3 has 15 amino acids. This chain's CDR3 is CASSLTRGLQETQYF. The CDR3 nucleotides are TGTGCCAGCAGCTTAACTCGAGGGTTGCAAGAGACCCAGTACTTC.

Worth noting for this clonotype: The junction does not match germline at one end; this may be a read error. The rearrangement links TRBV6-2 or TRBV6-3 to TRBJ2-5, with 10 nucleotides matching TRBD2. Germline V gene lookup returns CDR1 MNHEY and CDR2 SVGEGT. CDR3 length: 15 residues. The CDR3 region is CTSSYSSGGRETQYF. The CDR3 coding sequence is TGTACCAGCAGTTACTCTAGCGGGGGACGAGAGACCCAGTACTTC.

The chain joins TRBV27 to TRBJ2-5, with TRBD2 identical over 12 bases. CDR3 length equals 16 residues. Per the germline V gene, CDR1 is MNHEY and CDR2 is SMNVEV (reference sequence). Trimming cost V 5 bases and J 4 bases; bases outside gene matches: 8. CDR3 sequence (DNA): TGTGCCAGCAGTCGTGGACTAGCGGGGACCAGAGAGACCCAGTACTTC. Translation: CASSRGLAGTRETQYF.

The chain recombines TRBV7-3 with TRBJ2-1; the match to TRBD2 covers 8 bases. CDR3 size: 14 residues. With V trimmed by 8 bases and J by 10 bases, 13 bases remained unmatched. CDR1 and CDR2 (germline): SGHTA, FQGTGA. In DNA form, the CDR3 reads TGTGCCAGCGGATCAGGACTAGCCTTCAGCGAGCAGTTCTTC. Amino acids: CASGSGLAFSEQFF.

A note on this clonotype: This may be a read error, as it is one base from a much larger clone. The missing conserved phenylalanine or tryptophan at the end of this CDR3 makes a read error likely. The chain recombines TRBV29-1 with TRBJ1-5; the match to TRBD1 covers 7 bases. The CDR3 is 14 residues long. The germline CDR1 and CDR2 sequences are SQVTM and ANQGSEA. Trimming cost V 4 bases and J 3 bases; bases outside gene matches: 6. The CDR3, as DNA: TGCAGCGTTGCGGGTGGACAGGACAATCAGCCCCAGCATTGT. Translating gives CSVAGGQDNQPQHC.

The chain has TRBV20-1 and TRBJ2-1, with D perhaps matching TRBD2 (7 bases). This CDR3 spans 13 amino acids. V was pared by 3 bases and J by 8 bases, with 14 bases between. Germline assignment: CDR1 DFQATT and CDR2 SNEGSKA (reference sequence). This chain's CDR3 is CSASGGPGDEQFF. Written as DNA, the CDR3 is TGCAGTGCTAGCGGGGGGCCGGGTGATGAGCAGTTCTTC.

This clonotype was observed many times. J is TRBJ2-7 and V is TRBV12-3 or TRBV12-4; 9 nucleotides agree with TRBD2. The CDR3 covers 14 residues. The ends lost 6 bases at V and 6 bases at J; junction bases unmatched: 9. The CDR3 protein is CASSLLSGGVEQYF. The CDR3 region has the DNA TGTGCCAGCAGCCTCCTTAGCGGGGGAGTCGAGCAGTACTTC.

This clonotype was detected ten times or more. The rearrangement links TRBV27 to TRBJ2-7, with 7 bases identical to TRBD1. The CDR3 spans 13 residues. J was trimmed by 3 bases and V by 5 bases; bases with no gene match: 4. CDR1 MNHEY and CDR2 SMNVEV come from the germline V gene (reference sequence). CDR3 nucleotide sequence: TGTGCCAGCAGTAGACAGGGAGACTACGAGCAGTACTTC. Amino acid sequence: CASSRQGDYEQYF.

This clonotype was counted only a few times. A read error is possible here, since a much larger clone lies one base away. V and J are TRBV5-1 and TRBJ2-5, with 9 bases that match TRBD1. The CDR3 is made up of 14 amino acids. CDR1 is SGHRS, CDR2 YFSETQ, per germline. The CDR3 loop reads CAGSSGTGLETQYF. CDR3 coding DNA: TGCGCCGGCAGCTCAGGGACAGGGCTTGAGACCCAGTACTTC. The full variable domain, rest sourced from reference TRBV5-1 and TRBJ2-5, is KAGVTQTPRYLIKTRGQQVTLSCSPISGHRSVSWYQQTPGQGLQFLFEYFSETQRNKGNFPGRFSGRQFSNSRSEMNVSTLELGDSALYLCAGSSGTGLETQYFGPGTRLLVL.

This clonotype occurred a few times. The genes are TRBV28 and TRBJ2-1; the D is unclear. Between the trimmed V and J ends, which lost 4 bases and 6 bases, there was a span of 10 bases. The CDR3 sequence is 13 residues long. Looked up from germline, CDR1 is MDHEN and CDR2 is SYDVKM. CDR3 nucleotide sequence: TGTGCCAGCAGTTCCACCCCGAGCAATGAGCAGTTCTTC. The encoded protein is CASSSTPSNEQFF.

V and J are TRBV29-1 and TRBJ1-2; D is unresolved. The length of the CDR3 is 11 residues. V was clipped by 6 bases and J by 8 bases, with 13 bases between them. Germline loops: CDR1 SQVTM, CDR2 ANQGSEA. DNA for the CDR3: TGCAGCGTCGAACCGACGGGCGGCTACACCTTC. Translating gives CSVEPTGGYTF.

The chain joins TRBV4-3 to TRBJ2-3; 12 bases map to TRBD2. V dropped 2 bases and J dropped 4; count of bases not matched to a gene: 4. This CDR3 has 16 amino acids. Germline CDR1 LGHNA, CDR2 YSLEER. The CDR3 sequence is CASSQRTSGGSDTQYF. The CDR3 nucleotides read TGCGCCAGCAGCCAACGTACTAGCGGGGGGTCAGATACGCAGTATTTT.

V and J are TRBV20-1 and TRBJ2-3; 9 bases are shared with TRBD2. Looked up from germline, CDR1 is DFQATT and CDR2 is SNEGSKA (reference sequence). Trimming removed 5 bases from V and 0 bases from J; junction bases left unmatched: 3. The CDR3 runs to 14 residues. CDR3: CSALGLASTDTQYF. Written as DNA, the CDR3 is TGCAGTGCTCTGGGACTAGCCAGCACAGATACGCAGTATTTT.

This clonotype was seen at least ten times. V is TRBV7-2 and J is TRBJ1-2, with D possibly matching TRBD1 (6 bases). Trimming took off 5 bases at V and 4 bases at J, with 20 bases between the two ends. The CDR3 length is 16 residues. Germline V lookup: CDR1 SGHTA, CDR2 FQGNSA. The CDR3 DNA is TGTGCCAGCAGCCAAAGCGGGGGGCATAATTCCTATGGCTACACCTTC. Its protein is CASSQSGGHNSYGYTF.

This clonotype came up many times. J is TRBJ2-7 and V is TRBV12-3 or TRBV12-4; 8 positions agree with TRBD1. V was clipped by 6 bases and J by 2 bases; unmatched bases: 9. There are 15 residues in the CDR3. CDR3 protein: CASRVGAGGAYEQYF. The CDR3 bases are TGTGCCAGCAGAGTCGGGGCAGGGGGCGCCTACGAGCAGTACTTC.

This clonotype appeared many times. This rearrangement joins TRBV25-1 to TRBJ2-5; D unresolved. Trimming took off 7 bases at V and 5 bases at J, with 14 bases between the two ends. The CDR3 runs 13 residues. The germline gives CDR1 MGHDK, CDR2 SYGVNS. DNA of the CDR3: TGTGCCAGCACCCCGTACGTGGGGGAGACCCAGTACTTC. Amino acids: CASTPYVGETQYF. The complete variable domain, with remaining parts taken from reference TRBV25-1 and TRBJ2-5, reads EADIYQTPRYLVIGTGKKITLECSQTMGHDKMYWYQQDPGMELHLIHYSYGVNSTEKGDLSSESTVSRIRTEHFPLTLESARPSHTSQYLCASTPYVGETQYFGPGTRLLVL.

About this clonotype: A much more abundant neighbour one base away suggests this may be a read error. The rearrangement links TRBV12-3 or TRBV12-4 to TRBJ2-1, with 13 bases aligning to TRBD2. This CDR3 contains 16 residues. CDR3 DNA: TGTGCCAGCAGTTTACTACTAGCGGGGGGGGCGAGGGAGCAGTGCTTC. Amino acids: CASSLLLAGGAREQCF.

This clonotype was counted ten times or more. The gene calls are TRBV7-2 and TRBJ2-5; TRBD2 matches at 9 bases. Germline loops: CDR1 SGHTA, CDR2 FQGNSA. Trimming cost V 5 bases and J 3 bases; bases outside gene matches: 10. The CDR3 consists of 16 residues. CDR3 nucleotide sequence: TGTGCCAGCAGCCGCAGCGGAGCGGGGGGAGAAGAGACCCAGTACTTC. Translating gives CASSRSGAGGEETQYF.

This clonotype was detected a few times. The V gene is TRBV9, the J gene TRBJ1-2, with unresolved D. Germline V gives CDR1 SGDLS, CDR2 YYNGEE. The CDR3 has 14 amino acids. Deletions cut 0 bases from V and 2 bases from J, with 8 bases between. CDR3 nucleotides: TGTGCCAGCAGCGTAGCTTTACAGAACTATGGCTACACCTTC. Translation gives CASSVALQNYGYTF.

The chain carries TRBV7-6 and TRBJ2-3; perhaps TRBD2 as D (7 bases). CDR3 length: 14 amino acids. V lost 2 bases, J lost 4 bases, and 10 bases lay in between. Germline CDR1 SGHVS, CDR2 FNYEAQ. CDR3 in amino acids: CASSLFGGPDTQYF. CDR3 coding DNA: TGTGCCAGCAGCTTATTCGGGGGGCCAGATACGCAGTATTTT.

This clonotype was seen at least ten times. CDR3 sequence (DNA): TGTGCCAGCAGTAAAAGGGGACAGGGGGCGGACGAGCAGTACTTC. Protein: CASSKRGQGADEQYF. The chain carries TRBV28 and TRBJ2-7; 12 bases fit TRBD1. The trim removed 5 bases at V and 5 bases at J, leaving 7 bases unmatched. CDR1 is MDHEN, CDR2 SYDVKM, per germline. CDR3 length: 15 residues.

The chain couples TRBV24-1 to TRBJ2-1; maybe TRBD2 (7 bases). With 6 bases removed from V and 4 bases from J, the gap between germline ends came to 15 bases. The CDR3 sequence is 15 residues long. Germline values: CDR1 KGHDR, CDR2 SFDVKD. DNA for the CDR3: TGTGCCACCAGTAGGGGGGGGGGGCCGTACAATGAGCAGTTCTTC. As protein: CATSRGGGPYNEQFF.

The V and J genes are TRBV30 and TRBJ2-1, with a tentative D call TRBD2 (7 bases). Per germline, CDR1 GTSNPN and CDR2 SVGIG (reference sequence). The CDR3 extends over 13 amino acids. Trimming cost V 4 bases and J 5 bases, with 12 bases left between them. This CDR3 reads CAWTGGRDNEQFF. Here the CDR3 DNA reads TGTGCCTGGACGGGGGGCCGCGACAATGAGCAGTTCTTC.

This clonotype came up many times. The V and J genes are TRBV7-2 and TRBJ2-4, with D tentatively TRBD2 (7 bases). The tail of the sequence fits TRBJ2-7 better, so the J call may be wrong. Germline CDR1 SGHTA, CDR2 FQGNSA. CDR3 length equals 15 residues. Here the CDR3 reads CASSSVGGGRLEQYF. Written as DNA, the CDR3 is TGTGCCAGCAGCTCCGTGGGGGGGGGCCGTCTCGAGCAGTACTTC.

The gene calls are TRBV5-1 and TRBJ2-2; maybe TRBD1 (6 bases). Between the trimmed V and J ends, which lost 4 bases and 1 base, there was a span of 11 bases. Germline loops: CDR1 SGHRS, CDR2 YFSETQ. CDR3 length: 15 residues. The CDR3 sequence: CASSQGQRNTGELFF. The CDR3, as DNA: TGCGCCAGCAGCCAAGGACAGAGGAACACCGGGGAGCTGTTTTTT.

This clonotype was counted at least ten times. The chain employs TRBV25-1 and TRBJ2-5; no definite D call. V dropped 3 bases and J dropped 0 bases, with 14 bases sitting between them. From germline, CDR1 is MGHDK and CDR2 SYGVNS. The CDR3 has 16 residues. The CDR3 bases are TGTGCCAGCAGTGATGAAGCCTCGCGACACCAAGAGACCCAGTACTTC. It yields the protein CASSDEASRHQETQYF.

This clonotype was counted only a few times. The chain uses TRBV4-1 and TRBJ1-1; no clear D gene. The CDR3 spans 13 residues. V was shortened by 1 base and J by 11 bases, with 14 bases between the two germline ends. Looked up from germline, CDR1 is MGHRA and CDR2 is YSYEKL. CDR3 sequence (DNA): TGCGCCAGCAGCCAAGGTTTGGAACTCGCGGCTTTCTTT. Translated: CASSQGLELAAFF.